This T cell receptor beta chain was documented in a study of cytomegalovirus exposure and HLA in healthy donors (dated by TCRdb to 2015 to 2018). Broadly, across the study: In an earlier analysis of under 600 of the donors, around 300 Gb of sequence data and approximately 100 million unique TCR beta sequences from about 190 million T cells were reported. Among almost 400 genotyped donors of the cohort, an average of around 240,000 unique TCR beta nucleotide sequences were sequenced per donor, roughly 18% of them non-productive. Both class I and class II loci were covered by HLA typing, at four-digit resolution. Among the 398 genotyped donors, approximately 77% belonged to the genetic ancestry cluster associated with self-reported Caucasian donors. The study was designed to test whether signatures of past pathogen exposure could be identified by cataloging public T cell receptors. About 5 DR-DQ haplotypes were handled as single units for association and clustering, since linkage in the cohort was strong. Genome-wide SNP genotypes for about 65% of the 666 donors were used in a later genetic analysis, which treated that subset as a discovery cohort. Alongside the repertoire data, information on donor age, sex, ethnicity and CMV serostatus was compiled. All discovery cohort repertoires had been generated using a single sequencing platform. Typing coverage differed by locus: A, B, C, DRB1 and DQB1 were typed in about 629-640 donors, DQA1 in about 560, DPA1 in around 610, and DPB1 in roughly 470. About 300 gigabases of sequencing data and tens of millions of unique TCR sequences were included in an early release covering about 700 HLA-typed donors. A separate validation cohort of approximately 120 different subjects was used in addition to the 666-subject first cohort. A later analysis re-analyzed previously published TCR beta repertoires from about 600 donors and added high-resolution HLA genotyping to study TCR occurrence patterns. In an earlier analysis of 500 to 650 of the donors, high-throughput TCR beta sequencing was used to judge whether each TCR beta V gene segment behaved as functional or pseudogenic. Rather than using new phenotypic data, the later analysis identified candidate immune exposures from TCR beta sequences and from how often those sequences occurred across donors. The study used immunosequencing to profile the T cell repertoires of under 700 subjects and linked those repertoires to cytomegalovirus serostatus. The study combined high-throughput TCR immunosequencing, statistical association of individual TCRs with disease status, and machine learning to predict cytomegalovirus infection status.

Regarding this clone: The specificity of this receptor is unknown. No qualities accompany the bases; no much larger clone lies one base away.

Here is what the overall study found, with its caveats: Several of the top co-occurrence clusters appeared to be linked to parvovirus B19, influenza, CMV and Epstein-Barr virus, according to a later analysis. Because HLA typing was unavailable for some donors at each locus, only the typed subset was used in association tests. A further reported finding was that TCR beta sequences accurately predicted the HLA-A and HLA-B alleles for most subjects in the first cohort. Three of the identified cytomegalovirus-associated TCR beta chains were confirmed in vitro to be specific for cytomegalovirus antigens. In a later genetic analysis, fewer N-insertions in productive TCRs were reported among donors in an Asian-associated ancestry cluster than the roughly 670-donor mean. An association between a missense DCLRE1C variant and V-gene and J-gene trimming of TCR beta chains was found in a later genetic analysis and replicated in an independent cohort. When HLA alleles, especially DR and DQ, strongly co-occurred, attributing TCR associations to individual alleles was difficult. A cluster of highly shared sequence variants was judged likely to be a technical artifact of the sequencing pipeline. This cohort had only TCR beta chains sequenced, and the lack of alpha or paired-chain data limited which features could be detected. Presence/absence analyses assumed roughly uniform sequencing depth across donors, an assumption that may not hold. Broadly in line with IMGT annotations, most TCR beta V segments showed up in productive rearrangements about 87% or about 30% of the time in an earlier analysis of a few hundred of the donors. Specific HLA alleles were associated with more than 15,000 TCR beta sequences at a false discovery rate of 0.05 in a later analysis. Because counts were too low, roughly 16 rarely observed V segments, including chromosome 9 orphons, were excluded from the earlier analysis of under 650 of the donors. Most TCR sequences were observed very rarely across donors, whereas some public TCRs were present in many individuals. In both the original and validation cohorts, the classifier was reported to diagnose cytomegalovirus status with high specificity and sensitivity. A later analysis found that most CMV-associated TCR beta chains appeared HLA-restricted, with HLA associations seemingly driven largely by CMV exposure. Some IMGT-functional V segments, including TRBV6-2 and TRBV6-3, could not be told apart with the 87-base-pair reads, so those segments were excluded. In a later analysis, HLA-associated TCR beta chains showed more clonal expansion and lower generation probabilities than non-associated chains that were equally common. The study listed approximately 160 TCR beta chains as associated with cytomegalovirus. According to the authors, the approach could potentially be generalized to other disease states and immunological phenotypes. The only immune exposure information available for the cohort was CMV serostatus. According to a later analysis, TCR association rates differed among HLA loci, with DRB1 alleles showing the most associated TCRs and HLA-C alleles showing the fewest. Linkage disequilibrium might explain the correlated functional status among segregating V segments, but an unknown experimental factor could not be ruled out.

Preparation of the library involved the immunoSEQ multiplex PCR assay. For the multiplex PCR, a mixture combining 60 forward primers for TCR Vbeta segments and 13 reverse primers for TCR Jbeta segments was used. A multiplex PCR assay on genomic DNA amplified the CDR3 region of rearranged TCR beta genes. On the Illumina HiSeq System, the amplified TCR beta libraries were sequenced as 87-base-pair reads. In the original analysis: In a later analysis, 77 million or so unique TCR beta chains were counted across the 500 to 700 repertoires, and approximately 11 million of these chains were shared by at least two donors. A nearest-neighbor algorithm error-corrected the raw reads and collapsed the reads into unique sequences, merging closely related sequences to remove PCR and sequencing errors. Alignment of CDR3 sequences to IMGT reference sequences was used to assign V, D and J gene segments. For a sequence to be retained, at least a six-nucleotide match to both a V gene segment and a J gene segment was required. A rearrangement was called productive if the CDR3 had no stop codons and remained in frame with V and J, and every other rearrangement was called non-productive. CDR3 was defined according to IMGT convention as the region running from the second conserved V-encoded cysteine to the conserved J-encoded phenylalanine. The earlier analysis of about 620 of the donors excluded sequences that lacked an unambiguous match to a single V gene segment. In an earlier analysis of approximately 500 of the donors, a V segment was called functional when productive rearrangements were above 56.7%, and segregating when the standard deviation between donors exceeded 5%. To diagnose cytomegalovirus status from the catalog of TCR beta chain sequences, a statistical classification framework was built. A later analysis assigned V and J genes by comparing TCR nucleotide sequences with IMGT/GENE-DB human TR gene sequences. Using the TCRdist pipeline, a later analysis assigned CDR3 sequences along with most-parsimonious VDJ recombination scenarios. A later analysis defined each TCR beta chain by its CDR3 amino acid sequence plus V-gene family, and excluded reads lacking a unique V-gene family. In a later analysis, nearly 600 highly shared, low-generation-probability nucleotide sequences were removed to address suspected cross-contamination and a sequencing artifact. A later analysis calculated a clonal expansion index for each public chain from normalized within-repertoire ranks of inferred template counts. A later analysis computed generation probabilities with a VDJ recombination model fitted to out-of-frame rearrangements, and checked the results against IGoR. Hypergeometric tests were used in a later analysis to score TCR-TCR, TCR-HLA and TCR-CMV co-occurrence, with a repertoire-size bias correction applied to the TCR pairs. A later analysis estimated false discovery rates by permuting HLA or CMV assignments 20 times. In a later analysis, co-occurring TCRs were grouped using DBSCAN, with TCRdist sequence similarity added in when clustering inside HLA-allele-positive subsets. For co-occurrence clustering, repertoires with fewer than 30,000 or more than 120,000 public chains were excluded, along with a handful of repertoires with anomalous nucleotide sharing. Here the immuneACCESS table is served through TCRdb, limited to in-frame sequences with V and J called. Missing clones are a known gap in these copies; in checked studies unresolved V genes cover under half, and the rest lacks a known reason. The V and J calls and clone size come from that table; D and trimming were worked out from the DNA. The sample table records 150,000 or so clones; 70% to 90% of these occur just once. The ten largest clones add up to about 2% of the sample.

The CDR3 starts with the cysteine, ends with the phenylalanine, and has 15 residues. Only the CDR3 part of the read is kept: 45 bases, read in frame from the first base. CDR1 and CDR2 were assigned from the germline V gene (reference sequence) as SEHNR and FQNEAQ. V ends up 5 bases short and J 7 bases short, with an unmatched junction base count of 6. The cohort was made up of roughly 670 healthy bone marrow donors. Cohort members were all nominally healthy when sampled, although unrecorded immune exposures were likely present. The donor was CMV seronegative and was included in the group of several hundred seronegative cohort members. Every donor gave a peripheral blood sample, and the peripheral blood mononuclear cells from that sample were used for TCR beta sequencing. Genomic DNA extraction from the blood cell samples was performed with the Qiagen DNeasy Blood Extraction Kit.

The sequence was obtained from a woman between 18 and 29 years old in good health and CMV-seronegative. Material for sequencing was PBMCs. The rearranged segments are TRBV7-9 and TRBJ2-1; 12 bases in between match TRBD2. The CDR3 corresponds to CASSRSSGGANEQFF. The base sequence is TGTGCCAGCAGCCGATCTAGCGGGGGGGCGAATGAGCAGTTCTTC.